The T cell receptor (beta chain) described here comes from a study of T cells after yellow fever vaccination. At least ten counts were recorded for this clonotype. Trimming took off 6 bases at V and 0 bases at J, with 15 bases between the two ends. CDR1 MNHEY and CDR2 SMNVEV come from the germline V gene (reference sequence). The CDR3 loop spans 17 amino acids. TCRdb passed the 5' RACE reads through MiXCR, listing each CDR3 protein once. The repertoire has about 320,000 distinct CDR3 sequences, approximately 4.3% of them found once; the top ten carry roughly a fifth. The material sequenced was PBMCs, taken 15 days after the yellow fever booster vaccination. This sequence joins TRBV27 and TRBJ1-6; tentatively, D is TRBD1 (5 bases). This receptor was taken from a man aged 18 to 30 who received the YFV17D yellow fever vaccine. The CDR3 DNA reads as TGTGCCAGCAGGACAGCTGCAGCCGGCTCCTATAATTCACCCCTCCACTTT. This sequence encodes CASRTAAAGSYNSPLHF.